The present TCR beta chain was sequenced within a study of cytomegalovirus exposure and HLA in healthy donors. At the level of the study: Among the approximately 400 genotyped donors, around 85% were placed in the Caucasian-associated ancestry cluster. Whole-study results and caveats: Most TCRs appeared rarely, but some public TCRs recurred in many donors. Highest at DRB1 and lowest at HLA-C, TCR association rates differed among HLA loci in a later analysis.

Germline values: CDR1 SNHLY, CDR2 FYNNEI. The CDR3 spans 16 residues. Trimming removed 2 bases at V and 1 base at J, with 15 bases between. Remarks on this clone: The target antigen is unknown.

With 60 Vbeta and 13 Jbeta primers, the PCR was carried out. The method was immunoSEQ multiplex PCR; TCRdb's version includes in-frame clones alone and lacks a portion of them. The table lists around 100,000 clones, roughly 80% of them singletons, with roughly 20% in the top ten. The sequencing sample was made of PBMCs. The chain combines TRBV2 with TRBJ2-7, with a weak D call TRBD2 (6 bases). The receptor comes from a man between 25 and 39 years old in good health and CMV-seropositive. CDR3 coding DNA: TGTGCCAGCAGTGAATGGATTGGGGGGATTTCCTACGAGCAGTACTTC. Protein: CASSEWIGGISYEQYF.